The next 30 T cell receptor beta chains were all read from a single sample in a study of T cells in tuberculosis. Thawed, overnight-rested PBMC were stained with GMM-loaded CD1B tetramer, viability dye and anti-CD3, then sorted. C32 glucose monomycolate from Rhodococcus equi was loaded onto the CD1B tetramers. Generated by immunoSEQ multiplex PCR, the TCRdb table keeps only in-frame clones and is missing some. The sample consists of 88,000 or so clones, around 90% of them appearing once. The sample taken for sequencing was CD1b-GMM tetramer-negative cells sorted from PBMCs. These receptors all come from an adult woman with latent tuberculosis.

The V gene is TRBV6-5, the J gene TRBJ2-4, with 11 nucleotides matching TRBD1. J was trimmed by 2 bases and V by 2 bases; bases with no gene match: 2. Germline V gene sequence: CDR1 MNHEY, CDR2 SVGAGI. CDR3 length: 16 residues. DNA of the CDR3: TGTGCCAGCAGTTACGGACAGGGGGCATCCAAAAACATTCAGTACTTC. Amino acid sequence: CASSYGQGASKNIQYF.

The chain employs TRBV2 and TRBJ1-6; the D is unclear. The CDR3 sequence is 14 residues long. The germline V and J ends were trimmed by 4 bases and 2 bases, with 6 bases remaining between them. Germline V CDR1 and CDR2: SNHLY, FYNNEI. The CDR3 is CASSVAAYNSPLHF. The CDR3 DNA reads as TGTGCCAGCAGTGTTGCGGCCTATAATTCACCCCTCCACTTT.

The genes are TRBV4-1 and TRBJ2-3; 9 bases fit TRBD1. The CDR3 contains 17 residues. Germline CDR1 reads MGHRA; CDR2 reads YSYEKL. V lost 3 bases, J lost 6 bases, and 13 bases stayed unmatched. DNA of the CDR3: TGCGCCAGCAGCCATTTCCAGACAGGGGGTCTTAGGGATACGCAGTATTTT. Its translation is CASSHFQTGGLRDTQYF.

This chain connects TRBV7-3 to TRBJ2-1; 11 bases are a match to TRBD2. Germline assignment: CDR1 SGHTA and CDR2 FQGTGA. The junction had 7 bases not matched to a gene; V was cut back by 5 bases and J by 4 bases. The CDR3 runs to 16 residues. The CDR3 coding sequence is TGTGCCAGCAGCCTTGCGCTAGCGGGGGGTTACAATGAGCAGTTCTTC. Its protein is CASSLALAGGYNEQFF.

The V call is TRBV18, the J call TRBJ1-3; D uncertain. The CDR3 extends over 16 amino acids. V shed 3 bases and J shed 0 bases, with 12 bases lying between them. CDR1 KGHSH and CDR2 LQKENI come from the germline V gene. As DNA, the CDR3 is TGTGCCAGCTCACCCCGCACCACCGGCTCTGGAAACACCATATATTTT. Translated, it gives CASSPRTTGSGNTIYF.

This chain uses TRBV7-8 with TRBJ2-1; no clear D gene. V was cut by 2 bases and J by 8 bases, with 13 bases left in between. Germline V CDR1 and CDR2: SGHVS, FQNEAQ. This CDR3 has 14 residues. CDR3 residues: CASSLYPRNYEQFF. In nucleotides, the CDR3 is TGTGCCAGCAGCTTATATCCCAGGAACTATGAGCAGTTCTTC.

This sequence joins TRBV19 and TRBJ2-3, with 10 bases that match TRBD2. The CDR3 covers 13 residues. Per the germline V gene, CDR1 is LNHDA and CDR2 is SQIVND (reference sequence). V shed 7 bases, J shed 6 bases, and the junction held 4 bases outside the gene matches. CDR3 bases: TGTGCCAGTAAGGTAGCGGGGGGCGATACGCAGTATTTT. Its protein is CASKVAGGDTQYF.

The chain employs TRBV9 and TRBJ2-7; 7 bases match TRBD1. V lost 5 bases to trimming and J lost 4 bases; unmatched junction nucleotides: 9. CDR3 size: 14 residues. Per germline, CDR1 SGDLS and CDR2 YYNGEE. The CDR3 nucleotides are TGTGCCAGCAGACACCGGGACAGACCTTACGAGCAGTACGTC. Translating gives CASRHRDRPYEQYV.

V gene TRBV7-3 combines with J gene TRBJ2-1, with D perhaps matching TRBD1 (7 bases). V was pared by 5 bases and J by 10 bases, with 18 bases between. This CDR3 has 14 residues. Germline V gene data show CDR1 as SGHTA and CDR2 as FQGTGA. CDR3 sequence: CASSQGGQSSEQFF. CDR3 bases: TGTGCCAGCAGCCAGGGGGGCCAGTCTAGCGAGCAGTTCTTC.

This chain connects TRBV19 to TRBJ1-5; 12 bases fit TRBD1. CDR3 size: 17 residues. Germline CDR1 reads LNHDA; CDR2 reads SQIVND (reference sequence). The V segment lost 6 bases and the J segment 3 bases; nucleotides outside the gene matches: 9. The CDR3 here is CASRRDRGLVSNQPQHF. The DNA of the CDR3 is TGTGCCAGTAGGAGGGACAGGGGGCTGGTTTCCAATCAGCCCCAGCATTTT.

The chain recombines TRBV9 with TRBJ2-3, with TRBD2 matching 8 bases. Trimming removed 1 base from V and 2 bases from J; junction bases left unmatched: 12. The CDR3 runs to 18 residues. Germline V gene lookup returns CDR1 SGDLS and CDR2 YYNGEE. CDR3 sequence: CASSVSGRLARFTDTQYF. Written as DNA, the CDR3 is TGTGCCAGCAGCGTATCAGGGAGACTAGCGCGATTCACAGATACGCAGTATTTT.

This rearrangement joins TRBV29-1 to TRBJ1-2; D perhaps matches TRBD1 (5 bases). V dropped 7 bases and J dropped 0 bases, with 12 bases sitting between them. Germline CDR1 and CDR2: SQVTM and ANQGSEA. The CDR3 is 13 amino acids. The CDR3 DNA follows: TGCAGCGCGGCCGGGGGACCTAACTATGGCTACACCTTC. Protein: CSAAGGPNYGYTF.

This chain connects TRBV7-9 to TRBJ2-1; 11 bases map to TRBD2. This CDR3 comprises 18 residues. V was pared by 4 bases and J by 5 bases, with 13 bases of the junction left unmatched. Germline V gene data show CDR1 as SEHNR and CDR2 as FQNEAQ (reference sequence). CDR3 sequence reads: CASSSRSPGLAVNNEQFF. For the CDR3, the DNA is TGTGCCAGCAGCTCGAGATCACCGGGACTAGCGGTGAACAATGAGCAGTTCTTC.

The chain has TRBV5-6 and TRBJ1-1; D not certain. V was trimmed by 0 bases and J by 1 base, leaving 7 bases between them. Germline CDR1 is SGHDT and CDR2 is YYEEEE. This CDR3 is 14 amino acids long. The CDR3 DNA reads TGTGCCAGCAGCTTGGGGCAACCGAACACTGAAGCTTTCTTT. Amino acid sequence: CASSLGQPNTEAFF.

V is TRBV7-6 and J is TRBJ2-1; no clear D gene. This CDR3 contains 12 residues. V dropped 5 bases and J dropped 4 bases, with 6 bases sitting between them. The germline V gene encodes CDR1 SGHVS and CDR2 FNYEAQ. Here the CDR3 reads CASSLRYNEQFF. CDR3 nucleotides: TGTGCCAGCAGCCTGAGATACAATGAGCAGTTCTTC.

The chain is built from TRBV13 and TRBJ2-1; 9 bases fit TRBD1. There are 15 residues in the CDR3. Germline V gene data show CDR1 as PRHDT and CDR2 as FYEKMQ (reference sequence). Trimming cost V 4 bases and J 8 bases; bases outside gene matches: 9. CDR3 sequence (DNA): TGTGCCAGCAGCTCGGACAGGGGACTTATCTATGAGCAGTTCTTC. It codes for CASSSDRGLIYEQFF.

The table lists this clone with a count of one. The genes are TRBV9 and TRBJ2-3; 11 nucleotides agree with TRBD2. The CDR3 is 17 amino acids. J was trimmed by 2 bases and V by 0 bases; bases with no gene match: 5. Germline lookup yields CDR1 SGDLS and CDR2 YYNGEE. CDR3 DNA: TGTGCCAGCAGCGTAGATGGACTAGCGGGTCTCACAGATACGCAGTATTTT. The encoded protein is CASSVDGLAGLTDTQYF.

V gene TRBV4-1 combines with J gene TRBJ2-2; 9 positions match TRBD2. J lost 2 bases, V lost 5 bases, and 6 bases had no gene match. The CDR3 runs 16 residues. CDR1 MGHRA and CDR2 YSYEKL come from the germline V gene. In DNA form, the CDR3 reads TGCGCCAGCAGCTCCCCAGCGGGGGGAAACACCGGGGAGCTGTTTTTT. The encoded protein is CASSSPAGGNTGELFF.

The V and J genes are TRBV4-2 and TRBJ2-3; the D gene is possibly TRBD2 (6 bases). Trimming cost V 2 bases and J 2 bases, with 23 bases left between them. Germline CDR1 and CDR2: LGHNA and YNFKEQ. This CDR3 region has 19 residues. The CDR3: CASSQRGSGTPYPTDTQYF. The CDR3 nucleotides are TGTGCCAGCAGCCAACGGGGGTCCGGGACCCCGTACCCCACAGATACGCAGTATTTT.

V and J are TRBV6-5 and TRBJ2-5; TRBD2 might be the D (5 bases). CDR3 length: 15 amino acids. V lost 3 bases and J 4 bases, leaving 15 bases between the germline ends. The germline V gene encodes CDR1 MNHEY and CDR2 SVGAGI. This CDR3 reads CASSYGRAPSETQYF. Here the CDR3 DNA reads TGTGCCAGCAGTTATGGGCGGGCCCCATCAGAGACCCAGTACTTC.

This clone is labeled medium-sized. This rearrangement joins TRBV4-2 to TRBJ2-5, with 8 nucleotides matching TRBD2. The CDR3 consists of 16 residues. With V trimmed by 3 bases and J by 2 bases, 8 bases remained unmatched. In germline, CDR1 is LGHNA, CDR2 YNFKEQ. CDR3 DNA: TGTGCCAGCAGCCATCCTTCCGGGACTAGACAAGAGACCCAGTACTTC. Encoded protein: CASSHPSGTRQETQYF.

The genes are TRBV7-9 and TRBJ1-4; 9 nucleotides align to TRBD1. The CDR3 spans 18 residues. Losses at the gene ends were 1 base for V and 8 bases for J; bases not matched to a gene: 14. The germline V gene has CDR1 SEHNR and CDR2 FQNEAQ (reference sequence). The CDR3 region is CASSLGDRALVAEEKLFF. The DNA for the CDR3 is TGTGCCAGCAGCTTAGGGGACAGGGCCCTCGTAGCCGAGGAAAAACTGTTTTTT.

This chain links TRBV28 with TRBJ1-5, with a weak D call TRBD1 (5 bases). CDR3 length: 17 amino acids. Per the germline V gene, CDR1 is MDHEN and CDR2 is SYDVKM. V was cut by 0 bases and J by 2 bases, with 14 bases left in between. CDR3 nucleotide sequence: TGTGCCAGCAGTTTATGGGTGGGCCAGGGTGGCAATCAGCCCCAGCATTTT. This translates into CASSLWVGQGGNQPQHF.

J is TRBJ2-1 and V is TRBV10-2; 7 nucleotides agree with TRBD2. This CDR3 comprises 15 residues. Germline CDR1 WSHSY, CDR2 SAAADI. V trimming: 5 bases; J trimming: 7 bases; junction bases outside the gene matches: 11. In DNA, the CDR3 is TGCGCCAGCAGTCAACTCGGGATTAGCGGGAATGAGCAGTTCTTC. It is translated as CASSQLGISGNEQFF.

The chain recombines TRBV27 with TRBJ1-5, with no clear D. Germline CDR1 is MNHEY and CDR2 is SMNVEV (reference sequence). The CDR3 sequence is 13 residues long. V lost 3 bases to trimming and J lost 0 bases, with 3 bases between them. CDR3 DNA sequence: TGTGCCAGCAGTTTCAATAGCAATCAGCCCCAGCATTTT. It specifies CASSFNSNQPQHF.

The chain's CDR3 is CASSTRTGGGYGYTF. DNA of the CDR3: TGTGCCAGTAGCACGCGGACAGGGGGGGGCTATGGCTACACCTTC. The J gene is TRBJ1-2, the V gene TRBV19; 10 positions agree with TRBD1. V lost 6 bases to trimming and J lost 4 bases; unmatched junction nucleotides: 8. Germline V gene data show CDR1 as LNHDA and CDR2 as SQIVND (reference sequence). This CDR3 spans 15 amino acids.

As to this clone: One end of the junction fails to match germline, which may point to a read error. This chain joins TRBV27 and TRBJ2-2; tentatively, D is TRBD2 (5 bases). The CDR3 sequence is 11 residues long. Germline assignment: CDR1 MNHEY and CDR2 SMNVEV (reference sequence). The CDR3 region has the DNA TGTGCCAGCAAAGGTCCCCGGGGAGCTGTTTTT. Amino acid sequence: CASKGPRGAVF.

The chain recombines TRBV19 with TRBJ2-7, with D tentatively TRBD2 (7 bases). The CDR3 loop spans 15 amino acids. Trimming shortened V by 5 bases and J by 0 bases, and 14 bases separated the two germline ends. Germline assignment: CDR1 LNHDA and CDR2 SQIVND (reference sequence). CDR3 protein: CASSFQGGVSYEQYF. As DNA, the CDR3 is TGTGCCAGTAGTTTCCAAGGGGGGGTCTCCTACGAGCAGTACTTC. The full variable domain, its missing parts supplied by reference TRBV19 and TRBJ2-7, is DGGITQSPKYLFRKEGQNVTLSCEQNLNHDAMYWYRQDPGQGLRLIYYSQIVNDFQKGDIAEGYSVSREKKESFPLTVTSAQKNPTAFYLCASSFQGGVSYEQYFGPGTRLTVT.

The V and J genes are TRBV27 and TRBJ2-3; 8 bases are a match to TRBD1. The junction had 8 bases not matched to a gene; V was cut back by 6 bases and J by 3 bases. The CDR3 has 15 amino acids. The germline CDR1 and CDR2 sequences are MNHEY and SMNVEV (reference sequence). CDR3 protein: CASRADRVATDTQYF. The CDR3 region has the DNA TGTGCCAGCAGGGCGGACAGGGTTGCGACAGATACGCAGTATTTT.

V usage is TRBV6-1 and J usage is TRBJ1-2; 7 bases match TRBD1. Losses at the gene ends were 4 bases for V and 2 bases for J; bases not matched to a gene: 7. The germline V gene encodes CDR1 MNHNS and CDR2 SASEGT. The CDR3 is 15 residues long. The CDR3, as DNA: TGTGCCAGCAGTGTACGGGACAGCTTCAACTATGGCTACACCTTC. It encodes CASSVRDSFNYGYTF.